This TCR beta chain was recovered during a study of CD8+ T cells in alopecia areata. Study-wide background: Treatment with tofacitinib (6 to 18 months) was followed by 6 months off drug. Study outcomes and limitations: In scalp samples, resident alphabeta T cells of normal skin are also sequenced. Under tofacitinib, fewer expanded CD8+ clones appeared among the top 100 scalp clones. Clonality in lesional scalp, especially alopecia totalis/universalis, exceeded that of normal scalp.

The V gene lost 6 bases and the J gene lost 7 bases, with 13 bases spanning the gap. Germline loops: CDR1 SEHNR, CDR2 FQNEAQ (reference sequence). CDR3 length equals 13 residues. As regards this clone: Its antigen remains unidentified.

Treatment described: oral pan-JAK inhibitor, 5-10 mg twice daily. Peripheral blood and lesional scalp punch biopsies were taken from alopecia areata patients. RNA extraction and reverse transcription yielded cDNA as sequencing template. Profiled with immunoSEQ multiplex PCR; TCRdb holds only in-frame clones, not every one. The sample has around 6,900 clones, around two thirds seen once; the top ten hold 15% to 20%. This TCR was sampled from a human donor with alopecia areata. This chain connects TRBV7-9 to TRBJ2-1; perhaps TRBD2 as D (6 bases). The sequencing used skin, collected at week 4, from a patient treated with tofacitinib. CDR3 coding DNA: TGTGCCAGCAGTTTGGAGGGCAGGAATGAGCAGTTCTTC. Its protein is CASSLEGRNEQFF.